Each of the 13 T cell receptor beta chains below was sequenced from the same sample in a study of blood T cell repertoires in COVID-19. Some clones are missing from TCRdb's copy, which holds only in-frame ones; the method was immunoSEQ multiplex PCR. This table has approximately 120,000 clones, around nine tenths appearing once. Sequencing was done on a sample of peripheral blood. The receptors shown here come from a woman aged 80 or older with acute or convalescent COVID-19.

The CDR3 spells CASSFLTGFNYGYTF. Here the CDR3 DNA reads TGTGCCAGCAGTTTCCTGACAGGTTTTAACTATGGCTACACCTTC. The chain combines TRBV6-5 with TRBJ1-2; a possible D gene is TRBD1 (6 bases). Germline V lookup: CDR1 MNHEY, CDR2 SVGAGI. CDR3 length: 15 amino acids. The V and J ends lost 4 bases and 1 base respectively, with 13 bases between them.

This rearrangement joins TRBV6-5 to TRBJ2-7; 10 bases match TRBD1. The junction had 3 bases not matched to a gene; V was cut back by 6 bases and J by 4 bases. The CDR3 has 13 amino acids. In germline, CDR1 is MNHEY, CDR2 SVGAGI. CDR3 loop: CASRRDRGYEQYF. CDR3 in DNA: TGTGCCAGCAGACGGGACAGGGGATACGAGCAGTACTTC.

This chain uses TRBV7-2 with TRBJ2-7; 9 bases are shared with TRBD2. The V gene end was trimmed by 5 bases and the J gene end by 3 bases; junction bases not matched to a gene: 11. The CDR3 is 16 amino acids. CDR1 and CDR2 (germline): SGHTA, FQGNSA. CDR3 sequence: CASSRVPSGIGYEQYF. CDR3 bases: TGTGCCAGCAGCAGAGTTCCTAGCGGGATAGGCTACGAGCAGTACTTC.

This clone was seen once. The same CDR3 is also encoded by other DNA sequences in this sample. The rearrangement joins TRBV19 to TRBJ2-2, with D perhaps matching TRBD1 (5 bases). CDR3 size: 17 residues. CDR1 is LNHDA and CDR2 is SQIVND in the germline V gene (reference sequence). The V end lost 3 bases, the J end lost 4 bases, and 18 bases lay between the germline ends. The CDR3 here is CASSILAGALGTGELFF. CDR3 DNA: TGTGCCAGTAGTATCCTTGCTGGGGCTTTGGGCACCGGGGAGCTGTTTTTT.

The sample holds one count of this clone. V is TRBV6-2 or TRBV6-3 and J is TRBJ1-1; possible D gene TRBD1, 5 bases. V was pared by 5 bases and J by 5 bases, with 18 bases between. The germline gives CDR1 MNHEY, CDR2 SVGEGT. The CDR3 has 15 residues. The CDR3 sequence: CASSRGLDRGTEAFF. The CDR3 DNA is TGTGCCAGCAGTCGTGGGTTAGACAGAGGAACTGAAGCTTTCTTT.

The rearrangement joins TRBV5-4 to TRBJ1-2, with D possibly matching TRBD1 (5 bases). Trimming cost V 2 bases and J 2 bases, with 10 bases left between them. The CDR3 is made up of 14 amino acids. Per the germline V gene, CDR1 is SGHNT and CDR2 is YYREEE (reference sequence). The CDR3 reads CASSFRVGNYGYTF. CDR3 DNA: TGTGCCAGCAGCTTCAGGGTCGGGAACTATGGCTACACCTTC.

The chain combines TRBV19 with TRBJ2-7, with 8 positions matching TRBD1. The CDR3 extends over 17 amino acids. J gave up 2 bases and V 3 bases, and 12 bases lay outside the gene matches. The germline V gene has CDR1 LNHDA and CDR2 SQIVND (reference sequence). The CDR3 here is CASSMGSDRGLPYEQYF. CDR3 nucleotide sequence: TGTGCCAGTAGTATGGGTAGTGACAGGGGTTTGCCCTACGAGCAGTACTTC.

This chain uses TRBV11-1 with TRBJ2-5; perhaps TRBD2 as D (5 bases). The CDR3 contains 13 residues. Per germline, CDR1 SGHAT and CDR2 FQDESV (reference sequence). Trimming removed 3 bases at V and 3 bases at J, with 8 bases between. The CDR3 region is CASSLELEETQYF. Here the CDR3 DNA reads TGTGCCAGCAGCTTGGAACTAGAAGAGACCCAGTACTTC.

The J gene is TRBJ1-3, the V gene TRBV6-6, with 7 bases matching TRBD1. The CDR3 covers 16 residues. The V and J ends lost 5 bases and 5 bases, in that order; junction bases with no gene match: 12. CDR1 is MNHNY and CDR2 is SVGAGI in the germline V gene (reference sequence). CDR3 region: CASSTGGQVLRNTIYF. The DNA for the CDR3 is TGTGCCAGCAGTACCGGTGGACAGGTTCTTCGAAACACCATATATTTT.

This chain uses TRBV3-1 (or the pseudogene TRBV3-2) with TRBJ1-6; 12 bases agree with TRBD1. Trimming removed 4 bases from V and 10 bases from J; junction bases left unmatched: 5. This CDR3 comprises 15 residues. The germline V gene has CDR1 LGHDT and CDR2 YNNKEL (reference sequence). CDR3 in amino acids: CASSPGQGALSPLHF. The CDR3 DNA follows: TGTGCCAGCAGCCCGGGACAGGGGGCCTTGTCACCCCTCCACTTT.

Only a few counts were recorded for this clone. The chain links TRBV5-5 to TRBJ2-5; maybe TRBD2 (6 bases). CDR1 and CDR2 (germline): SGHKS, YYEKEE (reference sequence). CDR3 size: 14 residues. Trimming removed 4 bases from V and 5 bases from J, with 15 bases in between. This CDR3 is CASSVFLGRETQYF. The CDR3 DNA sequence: TGTGCCAGCAGCGTATTCCTGGGGAGGGAGACCCAGTACTTC.

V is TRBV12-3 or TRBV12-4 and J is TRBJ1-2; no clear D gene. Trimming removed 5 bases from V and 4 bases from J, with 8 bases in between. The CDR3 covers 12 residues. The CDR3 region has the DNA TGTGCCAGCAGTCTTCGACTCTATGGCTACACCTTC. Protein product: CASSLRLYGYTF.

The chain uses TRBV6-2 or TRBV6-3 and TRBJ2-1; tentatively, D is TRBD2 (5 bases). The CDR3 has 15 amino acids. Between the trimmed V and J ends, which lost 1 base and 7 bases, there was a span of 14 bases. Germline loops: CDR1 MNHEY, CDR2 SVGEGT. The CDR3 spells CASSYYHNTGNEQFF. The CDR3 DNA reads TGTGCCAGCAGTTACTACCATAATACGGGGAATGAGCAGTTCTTC.